Below, 22 T cell receptor beta chains from the same sample are listed, as sequenced in a study of vaccination effects on CD4 cells after COVID-19. No antigen has been assigned to these receptors. The method was immunoSEQ multiplex PCR; TCRdb's version includes in-frame clones alone and lacks a portion of them. The sample includes around 15,000 clones, roughly 70% seen only once; the top ten take roughly 25%. ViraFEST used viral peptide pools to expand antigen-specific CD4+ T cells before sequencing. Investigators separated out CD4+ T cells once around 9 days of culture had passed. Two-dose vaccination with either BNT162b2 or mRNA-1273 was given to the participants. Here the sequenced sample was CD4+ T cells from PBMCs cultured with HCoV-NL63 spike peptides, taken after COVID-19 vaccination. These TCRs come from a human donor who received a COVID-19 vaccine.

V is TRBV3-1 (or the pseudogene TRBV3-2) and J is TRBJ2-4; TRBD2 matches 8 bases. Germline V gene sequence: CDR1 LGHDT, CDR2 YNNKEL (reference sequence). This CDR3 region has 16 residues. The V gene end was trimmed by 4 bases and the J gene end by 6 bases; junction bases not matched to a gene: 11. The CDR3 bases are TGTGCCAGCAGCCGGGGAGGTGGGACTAGTGGAAACATTCAGTACTTC. It specifies CASSRGGGTSGNIQYF.

The chain combines TRBV6-1 with TRBJ1-1; the D is unclear. The CDR3 loop spans 14 amino acids. Germline CDR1 and CDR2: MNHNS and SASEGT. V dropped 3 bases and J dropped 4 bases, with 12 bases sitting between them. The CDR3 protein is CASSESTLGTEAFF. CDR3 DNA sequence: TGTGCCAGCAGTGAGTCAACGCTGGGCACTGAAGCTTTCTTT.

The chain combines TRBV18 with TRBJ2-4; TRBD1 matches 7 bases. The trim removed 3 bases at V and 8 bases at J, leaving 7 bases unmatched. Germline V CDR1 and CDR2: KGHSH, LQKENI. CDR3 size: 14 residues. For the CDR3, the DNA is TGTGCCAGCTCACCCCTGACAGGGTCGGACATTCAGTACTTC. It translates to CASSPLTGSDIQYF.

This clone was detected only once. The chain joins TRBV4-1 to TRBJ2-5; D possibly uses TRBD1 or TRBD2 (5 bases each). Germline V gene lookup returns CDR1 MGHRA and CDR2 YSYEKL. The V end lost 4 bases, the J end lost 6 bases, and 15 bases lay between the germline ends. This CDR3 is 14 amino acids long. The CDR3 loop is CASSPMGVWKTQYF. The DNA of the CDR3 is TGCGCCAGCAGCCCAATGGGGGTATGGAAGACCCAGTACTTC.

J is TRBJ2-3 and V is TRBV7-2; no reliable D call. Trimming cost V 1 base and J 3 bases, with 8 bases left between them. Germline V gene sequence: CDR1 SGHTA, CDR2 FQGNSA. This CDR3 spans 14 amino acids. DNA of the CDR3: TGTGCCAGCAGCTTAGTGCAAGGGACAGATACGCAGTATTTT. It codes for CASSLVQGTDTQYF.

V and J are TRBV3-1 (or the pseudogene TRBV3-2) and TRBJ2-3, with D unresolved. CDR1 and CDR2 from the germline V gene are LGHDT and YNNKEL (reference sequence). V lost 4 bases and J lost 4, with 9 bases in between. CDR3 length: 13 amino acids. CDR3 sequence (DNA): TGTGCCAGCAGCCGGAGTAGGGCAGATACGCAGTATTTT. Translated: CASSRSRADTQYF.

This chain connects TRBV6-4 to TRBJ2-3; 9 bases fit TRBD1. Germline CDR1 reads MRHNA; CDR2 reads SNTAGT. V lost 8 bases to trimming and J lost 2 bases; unmatched junction nucleotides: 2. The CDR3 consists of 13 residues. CDR3 region: CASGTGHTDTQYF. The CDR3 DNA reads as TGTGCCAGCGGGACAGGGCACACAGATACGCAGTATTTT.

The chain joins TRBV5-4 to TRBJ1-1, with 7 positions matching TRBD1. The CDR3 is made up of 14 amino acids. The germline V gene encodes CDR1 SGHNT and CDR2 YYREEE (reference sequence). The junction had 7 bases not matched to a gene; V was cut back by 4 bases and J by 4 bases. CDR3 bases: TGTGCCAGCAGCCTAGACAGGGCTCCCACTGAAGCTTTCTTT. This translates into CASSLDRAPTEAFF.

The chain links TRBV27 to TRBJ2-1; maybe TRBD2 (5 bases). Trimming cost V 5 bases and J 16 bases, with 18 bases left between them. CDR3 length equals 12 residues. CDR1 is MNHEY and CDR2 is SMNVEV in the germline V gene (reference sequence). The CDR3 loop reads CASSSPPGEKFF. CDR3 in DNA: TGTGCCAGCAGTAGCCCCCCCGGGGAAAAATTCTTC.

V usage is TRBV3-1 (or the pseudogene TRBV3-2) and J usage is TRBJ1-2; weak D call: TRBD1 (5 bases). This CDR3 comprises 14 residues. CDR1 and CDR2 (germline): LGHDT, YNNKEL (reference sequence). Trimming took 0 bases from V and 6 from J, leaving 11 bases between them. This CDR3 is CASSQDGGKNGYTF. CDR3 nucleotides: TGTGCCAGCAGCCAAGATGGGGGAAAAAATGGCTACACCTTC.

The chain joins TRBV3-1 (or the pseudogene TRBV3-2) to TRBJ2-7, with 11 positions matching TRBD2. Germline V gene lookup returns CDR1 LGHDT and CDR2 YNNKEL (reference sequence). The CDR3 length is 14 residues. Unmatched junction bases numbered 5, after V lost 8 bases and J lost 2 bases. CDR3 sequence reads: CASSRLAGTYEQYF. The CDR3 DNA reads as TGTGCCAGCTCTCGACTAGCGGGAACCTACGAGCAGTACTTC.

There are a few counts of this clone. The gene calls are TRBV19 and TRBJ1-1; no definite D call. Trimming cost V 3 bases and J 5 bases, with 16 bases left between them. The germline V gene encodes CDR1 LNHDA and CDR2 SQIVND (reference sequence). The CDR3 sequence is 15 residues long. This chain's CDR3 is CASSIQEGLGTEAFF. In DNA, the CDR3 is TGTGCCAGTAGTATCCAGGAGGGTTTAGGAACTGAAGCTTTCTTT.

The chain joins TRBV28 to TRBJ1-1; no reliable D call. There are 11 residues in the CDR3. Per the germline V gene, CDR1 is MDHEN and CDR2 is SYDVKM. Trimming shortened V by 3 bases and J by 11 bases, and 10 bases separated the two germline ends. The CDR3 DNA follows: TGTGCCAGCAGTTTTCGGGTGGGCGCTTTCTTT. Translated, it gives CASSFRVGAFF.

The CDR3 sequence: CASSLEIGEQYF. CDR3 DNA sequence: TGTGCCAGCAGCTTGGAAATTGGAGAGCAGTACTTC. This chain uses TRBV5-5 with TRBJ2-7; D ambiguous. The V end lost 0 bases, the J end lost 7 bases, and 8 bases lay between the germline ends. CDR3 length equals 12 residues. The germline CDR1 and CDR2 sequences are SGHKS and YYEKEE (reference sequence). Looking up the rest from reference TRBV5-5 and TRBJ2-7 gives the full variable domain: DAGVTQSPTHLIKTRGQQVTLRCSPISGHKSVSWYQQVLGQGPQFIFQYYEKEERGRGNFPDRFSARQFPNYSSELNVNALLLGDSALYLCASSLEIGEQYFGPGTRLTVT.

As DNA, the CDR3 is TGTGCCAGCAGTCCCCGGGGGCAAGAGACCCAGTACTTC. It codes for CASSPRGQETQYF. V usage is TRBV2 and J usage is TRBJ2-5, with D possibly TRBD2 on 6 matching bases. Trimming took 5 bases from V and 2 from J, leaving 9 bases between them. The CDR3 has 13 amino acids. Per the germline V gene, CDR1 is SNHLY and CDR2 is FYNNEI.

The V and J genes are TRBV6-5 and TRBJ1-2, with 8 nucleotides matching TRBD1. The CDR3 sequence is 14 residues long. Per germline, CDR1 MNHEY and CDR2 SVGAGI. V lost 6 bases to trimming and J lost 8 bases; unmatched junction nucleotides: 11. The DNA for the CDR3 is TGTGCCAGCAGCCGAGGGACAGGCCCACGAGGCTACACCTTC. The encoded protein is CASSRGTGPRGYTF.

The J gene is TRBJ2-6, the V gene TRBV25-1; 10 bases agree with TRBD1. V dropped 5 bases and J dropped 4; count of bases not matched to a gene: 5. This CDR3 spans 16 amino acids. Germline assignment: CDR1 MGHDK and CDR2 SYGVNS. CDR3: CASSTGTGAGANVLTF. As DNA, the CDR3 is TGTGCCAGCAGTACCGGGACAGGGGCCGGGGCCAACGTCCTGACTTTC.

The chain recombines TRBV2 with TRBJ2-5, with 9 bases that match TRBD2. V was pared by 6 bases and J by 1 base, with 6 bases of the junction left unmatched. Per germline, CDR1 SNHLY and CDR2 FYNNEI. The CDR3 has 15 residues. CDR3 nucleotides: TGTGCCAGCAGAACTACTAGCGGGTCCCAAGAGACCCAGTACTTC. It specifies CASRTTSGSQETQYF.

The J gene is TRBJ2-3, the V gene TRBV3-1 (or the pseudogene TRBV3-2); 9 nucleotides agree with TRBD2. CDR1 and CDR2 from the germline V gene are LGHDT and YNNKEL (reference sequence). This CDR3 has 14 amino acids. The ends lost 5 bases at V and 1 base at J; junction bases unmatched: 1. The CDR3 loop reads CASSKREGTDTQYF. CDR3 coding DNA: TGTGCCAGCAGCAAGCGGGAGGGCACAGATACGCAGTATTTT.

This chain uses TRBV7-8 with TRBJ1-5, with D maybe TRBD1 (5 bases). The germline gives CDR1 SGHVS, CDR2 FQNEAQ. V lost 2 bases and J lost 2, with 10 bases in between. The CDR3 length is 15 residues. DNA of the CDR3: TGTGCCAGCAGCTTACGTGGGGGAGGCAATCAGCCCCAGCATTTT. The encoded protein is CASSLRGGGNQPQHF.

The V call is TRBV2, the J call TRBJ2-6; D is unresolved. CDR1 and CDR2 (germline): SNHLY, FYNNEI. The CDR3 spans 14 residues. V lost 7 bases to trimming and J lost 0 bases, with 7 bases between them. The CDR3 reads CASTASSGANVLTF. The CDR3 region has the DNA TGTGCCAGCACCGCGAGCTCTGGGGCCAACGTCCTGACTTTC.

CDR3 residues: CASSPGTPASGANVLTF. CDR3 coding DNA: TGTGCCAGCTCACCAGGGACACCCGCCTCTGGGGCCAACGTCCTGACTTTC. The V call is TRBV18, the J call TRBJ2-6; TRBD1 might be the D (6 bases). This CDR3 has 17 residues. V lost 2 bases and J lost 0, with 11 bases in between. The V gene's germline CDR1 is KGHSH and CDR2 LQKENI.